The sequence of this TCR beta chain was determined in a study of breast tumors, draining lymph nodes, adjacent tissues. CDR3 size: 13 residues. Trimming stripped 8 bases from V and 3 bases from J, with 14 bases between. Germline CDR1 reads MDHEN; CDR2 reads SYDVKM. Axillary draining lymph nodes of breast cancer patients supplied the node samples. From the multiplex PCR reads, TCRdb called clonotypes with MiXCR, one entry per CDR3 protein. The sample carries over 130,000 distinct CDR3 sequences, around a third recorded once. General study results and limits: Compared with basal-like, luminal-like tumors shared significantly more repertoire with nontumor tissue. Tumor repertoires ranked between lymph nodes and nontumor tissue in diversity, with V and J gene preferences.

This clonotype turned up a few times. Its cognate antigen is unknown. One base away lies a much larger clone, so this may be a sequencing read error. The chain combines TRBV28 with TRBJ2-7; D gene unclear. The clonotype comes from a female donor with breast cancer. Some clones in this sample may be carry-over from other donors' samples. Sequencing was carried out using axillary lymph node tissue. CDR3 protein: CASALGPDYEQYF. DNA for the CDR3: TGTGCCAGCGCCCTCGGGCCAGACTACGAGCAGTACTTC.